This record concerns one T cell receptor (beta chain) sequence. With 0 bases removed from V and 9 bases from J, the gap between germline ends came to 12 bases. Germline assignment: CDR1 MNHNY and CDR2 SVGAGI (reference sequence). This CDR3 region has 15 residues. The data belong to a study of blood T cell repertoires in COVID-19. Whole-study context: COVID-19 samples from acute and convalescent phases originated in the United States, Italy and Spain.

TCRdb's table, derived via immunoSEQ multiplex PCR, lists solely in-frame clones and lacks some. The sample holds 90,000 to 130,000 clones; 76% are singletons and the top ten take 3% to 4.5%. V gene TRBV6-6 combines with J gene TRBJ1-6; D unresolved. The source of this sequence is a woman at least 80 years old with acute or convalescent COVID-19. Sequencing used peripheral blood. The CDR3, as DNA: TGTGCCAGCAGTTACTCGCTCGGGGATTCTTCACCCCTCCACTTT. Its protein is CASSYSLGDSSPLHF.